A selection of T cell receptor beta chains follows, all from one sample in a study of blood T cell repertoires in COVID-19. Clones were sequenced by immunoSEQ multiplex PCR, and TCRdb holds only the in-frame ones, with some missing. The table has about 90,000 clones, 90% to 95% seen once; the top ten hold about 1.8%. The sequencing sample was made of peripheral blood. These receptors originate from a human donor with active COVID-19. The donor label of this sample is uncertain. CDR3s include the opening cysteine and the closing phenylalanine or tryptophan. A D gene is named only where the DNA matches it firmly. Clone size appears in some rows only: once, few, many, or a class for an expanded clone.

abundance: few; v_gene: TRBV5-1; d_gene: NA; j_gene: TRBJ2-1; len: 16; CDR3aa: CASSAQGGSGRDEQFF; CDR3nt: TGCGCCAGCAGCGCCCAGGGGGGATCCGGGCGGGATGAGCAGTTCTTC
abundance: once; v_gene: TRBV5-1; d_gene: NA; j_gene: TRBJ2-2; len: 14; CDR3aa: CASSLGRGTGELFF; CDR3nt: TGCGCCAGCAGCTTGGGGAGAGGGACCGGGGAGCTGTTTTTT
abundance: NA; v_gene: TRBV2; d_gene: TRBD1; j_gene: TRBJ2-7; len: 14; CDR3aa: CASSPGTGIYEQYF; CDR3nt: TGTGCCAGCAGCCCCGGGACAGGGATCTACGAGCAGTACTTC
abundance: once; v_gene: TRBV3-1/TRBV3-2; d_gene: NA; j_gene: TRBJ1-2; len: 18; CDR3aa: CASSQAGTEVYSRGGYTF; CDR3nt: TGTGCCAGCAGCCAAGCGGGGACTGAGGTTTACTCCCGAGGTGGCTACACCTTC
abundance: NA; v_gene: TRBV28; d_gene: NA; j_gene: TRBJ1-1; len: 14; CDR3aa: CASSLFNGNTEAFF; CDR3nt: TGTGCCAGCAGTTTATTCAACGGGAACACTGAAGCTTTCTTT
abundance: once; v_gene: TRBV5-4; d_gene: NA; j_gene: TRBJ2-3; len: 14; CDR3aa: CASSSWGTTDTQYF; CDR3nt: TGTGCCAGCAGCTCCTGGGGCACCACAGATACGCAGTATTTT
abundance: NA; v_gene: TRBV3-1/TRBV3-2; d_gene: TRBD1; j_gene: TRBJ2-2; len: 17; CDR3aa: CASSRKQGAVGAGELFF; CDR3nt: TGTGCCAGCAGCCGAAAACAGGGGGCTGTTGGGGCCGGGGAGCTGTTTTTT
abundance: NA; v_gene: TRBV9; d_gene: TRBD1; j_gene: TRBJ2-7; len: 16; CDR3aa: CASSVGPGQSPYEQYF; CDR3nt: TGTGCCAGCAGCGTAGGACCGGGACAGTCTCCCTACGAGCAGTACTTC
abundance: NA; v_gene: TRBV3-1/TRBV3-2; d_gene: TRBD1; j_gene: TRBJ2-1; len: 16; CDR3aa: CASSRCPSPGQGEQFF; CDR3nt: TGTGCCAGCAGCCGGTGCCCGTCGCCGGGACAGGGGGAGCAGTTCTTC
abundance: NA; v_gene: TRBV6-2/TRBV6-3; d_gene: NA; j_gene: TRBJ2-7; len: 14; CDR3aa: CASSRDSLIYEQYF; CDR3nt: TGTGCCAGCAGCCGCGACAGCCTAATCTACGAGCAGTACTTC
abundance: NA; v_gene: TRBV19; d_gene: TRBD1; j_gene: TRBJ1-5; len: 16; CDR3aa: CASSKTGTVSNQPQHF; CDR3nt: TGTGCCAGTAGTAAGACCGGGACAGTTAGCAATCAGCCCCAGCATTTT
abundance: NA; v_gene: TRBV12-3/TRBV12-4; d_gene: TRBD1; j_gene: TRBJ2-7; len: 13; CDR3aa: CASRPTGGGEQYF; CDR3nt: TGTGCCAGCAGACCGACAGGGGGAGGCGAGCAGTACTTC
abundance: NA; v_gene: TRBV20-1; d_gene: NA; j_gene: TRBJ1-1; len: 11; CDR3aa: CSASWGAEAFF; CDR3nt: TGCAGTGCTAGCTGGGGGGCTGAAGCTTTCTTT
abundance: NA; v_gene: TRBV9; d_gene: NA; j_gene: TRBJ1-1; len: 15; CDR3aa: CASSVVQGPFTEAFF; CDR3nt: TGTGCCAGCAGCGTAGTTCAGGGCCCCTTCACTGAAGCTTTCTTT
abundance: NA; v_gene: TRBV3-1/TRBV3-2; d_gene: TRBD2; j_gene: TRBJ2-5; len: 15; CDR3aa: CASSHNPGLRETQYF; CDR3nt: TGTGCCAGCAGCCACAACCCGGGACTAAGAGAGACCCAGTACTTC